What follows are 3 T cell receptor beta chains derived from one specimen sequenced in a study of blood T cell repertoires in COVID-19 (dated by TCRdb to about 2020). The library came from the immunoSEQ multiplex PCR assay. This is the immuneACCESS table as TCRdb keeps it, with only in-frame sequences that have V and J called. A part of the clones is gone; compared with another copy, unresolved V genes explain less than half, and the rest is unexplained. Here the sample has nearly 100,000 clones; approximately 86% occur a single time. The ten largest clonotypes hold over 1.5% of the sample. The sample consisted of peripheral blood. These receptors all stem from an elderly man with acute or convalescent COVID-19.

This clone appeared a single time. The rearrangement joins TRBV9 to TRBJ1-2, with 7 nucleotides matching TRBD1. Germline loops: CDR1 SGDLS, CDR2 YYNGEE. The V gene end was trimmed by 5 bases and the J gene end by 4 bases; junction bases not matched to a gene: 5. The CDR3 is 13 amino acids. The CDR3 DNA is TGTGCCAGCAGTGAGGGACAGAGCTATGGCTACACCTTC. It codes for CASSEGQSYGYTF.

This clone was seen a single time. V gene TRBV6-5 combines with J gene TRBJ1-6; D uncertain. This CDR3 region has 13 residues. Trimming took 7 bases from V and 10 from J, leaving 14 bases between them. The germline V gene has CDR1 MNHEY and CDR2 SVGAGI. The CDR3 loop is CASTWGADSPLHF. The CDR3 bases are TGTGCCAGCACCTGGGGAGCGGACTCACCCCTCCACTTT.

The chain combines TRBV6-5 with TRBJ2-1; no definite D call. The CDR3 consists of 15 residues. V was shortened by 6 bases and J by 0 bases, with 12 bases between the two germline ends. The germline CDR1 and CDR2 sequences are MNHEY and SVGAGI. CDR3 residues: CASSRLPGSYNEQFF. CDR3 in DNA: TGTGCCAGCAGCCGTCTACCGGGCTCCTACAATGAGCAGTTCTTC.